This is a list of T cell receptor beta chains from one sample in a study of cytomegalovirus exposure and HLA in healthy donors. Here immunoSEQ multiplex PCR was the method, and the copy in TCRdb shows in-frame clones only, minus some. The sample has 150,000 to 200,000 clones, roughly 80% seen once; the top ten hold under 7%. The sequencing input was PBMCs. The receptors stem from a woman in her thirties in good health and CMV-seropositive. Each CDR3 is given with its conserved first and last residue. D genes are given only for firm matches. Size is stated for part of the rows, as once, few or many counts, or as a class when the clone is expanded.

CDR3aa: CASSFQVTNEKLFF
CDR3nt: TGTGCCAGCAGTTTTCAGGTGACTAATGAAAAACTGTTTTTT
d_gene: .
j_gene: TRBJ1-4
abundance: once
v_gene: TRBV28

CDR3aa: CASSIGTRVGTYGYTF
CDR3nt: TGTGCCAGTAGTATCGGTACCAGGGTGGGTACCTATGGCTACACCTTC
d_gene: .
j_gene: TRBJ1-2
abundance: once
v_gene: TRBV19

CDR3aa: CASSAASGSNEQYF
CDR3nt: TGTGCCAGCAGTGCGGCTAGCGGGAGTAACGAGCAGTACTTC
d_gene: TRBD2
j_gene: TRBJ2-7
abundance: once
v_gene: TRBV2

CDR3aa: CASRFRENTEAFF
CDR3nt: TGTGCCAGCAGGTTCAGGGAGAACACTGAAGCTTTCTTT
d_gene: .
j_gene: TRBJ1-1
abundance: .
v_gene: TRBV2

CDR3aa: CASRELAGEGDEQYF
CDR3nt: TGCGCCAGCAGAGAACTAGCGGGAGAAGGAGACGAGCAGTACTTC
d_gene: TRBD2
j_gene: TRBJ2-7
abundance: .
v_gene: TRBV5-1

CDR3aa: CASSKGQGSYNEQFF
CDR3nt: TGTGCCAGCAGCAAGGGACAGGGGTCCTACAATGAGCAGTTCTTC
d_gene: TRBD1
j_gene: TRBJ2-1
abundance: .
v_gene: TRBV6-4

CDR3aa: CASSQDYTGGGGYGYTF
CDR3nt: TGCGCCAGCAGCCAAGATTATACAGGAGGGGGCGGCTATGGCTACACCTTC
d_gene: TRBD1
j_gene: TRBJ1-2
abundance: .
v_gene: TRBV4-1

CDR3aa: CASSPGTAVSNQPQHF
CDR3nt: TGTGCCAGCAGCCCCGGGACAGCCGTTAGCAATCAGCCCCAGCATTTT
d_gene: TRBD1
j_gene: TRBJ1-5
abundance: .
v_gene: TRBV7-8

CDR3aa: CASSAPEPGVGNTIYF
CDR3nt: TGCGCCAGCAGCGCACCGGAACCAGGGGTGGGAAACACCATATATTTT
d_gene: .
j_gene: TRBJ1-3
abundance: once
v_gene: TRBV5-1

CDR3aa: CASSLSGSTYEQYF
CDR3nt: TGTGCCAGCAGCTTAAGCGGGAGCACCTACGAGCAGTACTTC
d_gene: TRBD2
j_gene: TRBJ2-7
abundance: .
v_gene: TRBV7-6

CDR3aa: CASSLGAAGNQPQHF
CDR3nt: TGTGCCAGCAGCTTAGGGGCCGCTGGCAATCAGCCCCAGCATTTT
d_gene: .
j_gene: TRBJ1-5
abundance: .
v_gene: TRBV7-2

CDR3aa: CASSSLTGNTEAFF
CDR3nt: TGCGCCAGCAGCTCCCTGACAGGTAACACTGAAGCTTTCTTT
d_gene: .
j_gene: TRBJ1-1
abundance: .
v_gene: TRBV5-1

CDR3aa: CASSHSVGTQDYGYTF
CDR3nt: TGTGCCAGCAGCCATAGTGTAGGGACACAAGACTATGGCTACACCTTC
d_gene: .
j_gene: TRBJ1-2
abundance: .
v_gene: TRBV9

CDR3aa: CASRDLGLAGDTQYF
CDR3nt: TGTGCCAGCAGAGACTTGGGACTAGCAGGGGATACGCAGTATTTT
d_gene: TRBD2
j_gene: TRBJ2-3
abundance: .
v_gene: TRBV6-5

CDR3aa: CASSFTSGGAGETQYF
CDR3nt: TGTGCCAGCAGTTTTACTAGCGGGGGGGCCGGGGAGACCCAGTACTTC
d_gene: TRBD2
j_gene: TRBJ2-5
abundance: few
v_gene: TRBV7-3

CDR3aa: CASSDHFLAGAGELFF
CDR3nt: TGTGCCAGCAGTGACCATTTCCTAGCGGGAGCCGGGGAGCTGTTTTTT
d_gene: TRBD2
j_gene: TRBJ2-2
abundance: .
v_gene: TRBV6-4

CDR3aa: CASSEWRGGRETQYF
CDR3nt: TGTGCCAGCAGTGAATGGCGGGGGGGCCGCGAGACCCAGTACTTC
d_gene: TRBD2
j_gene: TRBJ2-5
abundance: .
v_gene: TRBV2

CDR3aa: CASSLRGHTGELFF
CDR3nt: TGTGCCAGCAGCTTAAGGGGGCACACCGGGGAGCTGTTTTTT
d_gene: TRBD1
j_gene: TRBJ2-2
abundance: .
v_gene: TRBV7-2

CDR3aa: CASSLSYSNEKLFF
CDR3nt: TGTGCCAGCAGTTTATCGTACAGTAATGAAAAACTGTTTTTT
d_gene: .
j_gene: TRBJ1-4
abundance: .
v_gene: TRBV27

CDR3aa: CASTSGDTGELFF
CDR3nt: TGCGCCAGCACTAGCGGGGACACCGGGGAGCTGTTTTTT
d_gene: TRBD2
j_gene: TRBJ2-2
abundance: .
v_gene: TRBV10-1

CDR3aa: CASSSTRGKETQYF
CDR3nt: TGTGCCAGCAGCTCTACCCGGGGGAAGGAGACCCAGTACTTC
d_gene: .
j_gene: TRBJ2-5
abundance: .
v_gene: TRBV5-4

CDR3aa: CASSLDLSGGAGEQYF
CDR3nt: TGCGCCAGCAGCTTGGATCTTAGCGGGGGGGCGGGTGAGCAGTACTTC
d_gene: TRBD2
j_gene: TRBJ2-5
abundance: .
v_gene: TRBV5-1

CDR3aa: CASSEFLAGALTYNEQFF
CDR3nt: TGTGCCAGCAGCGAGTTCCTAGCGGGGGCCCTCACCTACAATGAGCAGTTCTTC
d_gene: TRBD2
j_gene: TRBJ2-1
abundance: .
v_gene: TRBV13

CDR3aa: CASSFLPMNTEAFF
CDR3nt: TGTGCCAGCAGCTTCTTACCTATGAACACTGAAGCTTTCTTT
d_gene: .
j_gene: TRBJ1-1
abundance: .
v_gene: TRBV7-2

CDR3aa: CASSLRWVRGGFDTEAFF
CDR3nt: TGTGCCAGCAGCTTACGATGGGTGAGGGGAGGGTTTGACACTGAAGCTTTCTTT
d_gene: .
j_gene: TRBJ1-1
abundance: .
v_gene: TRBV7-9

CDR3aa: CASSLAGEKLFF
CDR3nt: TGCGCCAGCAGCTTGGCCGGTGAAAAACTGTTTTTT
d_gene: .
j_gene: TRBJ1-4
abundance: few
v_gene: TRBV5-1

CDR3aa: CASSPGVADRAYGYTF
CDR3nt: TGTGCCAGCAGCCCGGGCGTCGCGGACAGGGCCTATGGCTACACCTTC
d_gene: TRBD1
j_gene: TRBJ1-2
abundance: .
v_gene: TRBV7-9

CDR3aa: CASSLSSGRGYTF
CDR3nt: TGTGCCAGCAGTTTATCGAGCGGAAGGGGCTACACCTTC
d_gene: .
j_gene: TRBJ1-2
abundance: .
v_gene: TRBV27

CDR3aa: CASSLLSGGNEQFF
CDR3nt: TGCGCCAGCAGCCTTCTGTCAGGTGGCAATGAGCAGTTCTTC
d_gene: .
j_gene: TRBJ2-1
abundance: .
v_gene: TRBV4-1

CDR3aa: CASSDHGEGYEQYF
CDR3nt: TGCGCCAGCAGTGATCACGGGGAGGGGTACGAGCAGTACTTC
d_gene: TRBD2
j_gene: TRBJ2-7
abundance: .
v_gene: TRBV10-1

CDR3aa: CASSSNLNTEAFF
CDR3nt: TGTGCCAGTAGTTCTAACTTGAACACTGAAGCTTTCTTT
d_gene: .
j_gene: TRBJ1-1
abundance: .
v_gene: TRBV19

CDR3aa: CASSYSGTGYETQYF
CDR3nt: TGTGCCAGCAGTTACTCCGGGACAGGATACGAGACCCAGTACTTC
d_gene: TRBD1
j_gene: TRBJ2-5
abundance: .
v_gene: TRBV6-6

CDR3aa: CASSWDRFLRTEAFF
CDR3nt: TGTGCCAGCAGTTGGGACAGATTTTTGAGAACTGAAGCTTTCTTT
d_gene: TRBD1
j_gene: TRBJ1-1
abundance: .
v_gene: TRBV28

CDR3aa: CASSMTGIDGNTIYF
CDR3nt: TGTGCCAGCAGCATGACAGGGATAGACGGAAACACCATATATTTT
d_gene: TRBD1
j_gene: TRBJ1-3
abundance: once
v_gene: TRBV28

CDR3aa: CASSLLSERFF
CDR3nt: TGTGCCAGCAGCTTGCTAAGTGAGCGGTTCTTC
d_gene: .
j_gene: TRBJ2-1
abundance: .
v_gene: TRBV5-6

CDR3aa: CSVALGAEQYF
CDR3nt: TGCAGCGTTGCTCTAGGGGCCGAGCAGTACTTC
d_gene: .
j_gene: TRBJ2-7
abundance: .
v_gene: TRBV29-1

CDR3aa: CASSLLAGGGNEQFF
CDR3nt: TGTGCCAGCAGTCTCCTAGCGGGAGGTGGTAATGAGCAGTTCTTC
d_gene: TRBD2
j_gene: TRBJ2-1
abundance: .
v_gene: TRBV28

CDR3aa: CASSSDTEAFF
CDR3nt: TGTGCCAGCAGTTCGGACACTGAAGCTTTCTTT
d_gene: .
j_gene: TRBJ1-1
abundance: .
v_gene: TRBV6-5

CDR3aa: CASSLARSGSYEQYF
CDR3nt: TGTGCCAGCAGCTTAGCGCGGAGCGGGAGCTACGAGCAGTACTTC
d_gene: TRBD2
j_gene: TRBJ2-7
abundance: .
v_gene: TRBV7-8

CDR3aa: CASSPTSSGRYEQYF
CDR3nt: TGTGCCAGCTCCCCAACTTCTAGCGGGAGGTACGAGCAGTACTTC
d_gene: TRBD2
j_gene: TRBJ2-7
abundance: .
v_gene: TRBV18

CDR3aa: CATSGWQGGYEQYF
CDR3nt: TGTGCCACCAGCGGCTGGCAGGGAGGTTACGAGCAGTACTTC
d_gene: .
j_gene: TRBJ2-7
abundance: once
v_gene: TRBV15

CDR3aa: CASSQVWGLADKKETQYF
CDR3nt: TGCGCCAGCAGCCAAGTATGGGGACTAGCTGATAAAAAAGAGACCCAGTACTTC
d_gene: TRBD2
j_gene: TRBJ2-5
abundance: few
v_gene: TRBV4-3

CDR3aa: CASISGAGLNLQPQHF
CDR3nt: TGTGCCAGTATAAGCGGGGCCGGCCTAAATTTACAGCCCCAGCATTTT
d_gene: .
j_gene: TRBJ1-5
abundance: .
v_gene: TRBV19

CDR3aa: CASSLYAGTGGYNEQFF
CDR3nt: TGTGCCAGCAGTTTGTATGCTGGGACAGGGGGATACAATGAGCAGTTCTTC
d_gene: TRBD1
j_gene: TRBJ2-1
abundance: .
v_gene: TRBV28

CDR3aa: CASRGAGTDTQYF
CDR3nt: TGTGCCAGCCGGGGGGCAGGCACAGATACGCAGTATTTT
d_gene: .
j_gene: TRBJ2-3
abundance: .
v_gene: TRBV2